One and the same sample provided the 32 T cell receptor beta chains below, sequenced in a study of blood T cells in healthy people across ages. The use of a sample-barcoded 5' primer and a J-beta primer mix characterized a second PCR of about 7 to 12 cycles. TCRdb redid the calling of the 5' RACE reads with MiXCR, one entry per CDR3 protein. The data hold about a million distinct CDR3 sequences, with roughly 50% observed a single time. Specimen: blood. The receptors come from a woman aged 60-75 years in good health.

The V gene is TRBV30, the J gene TRBJ1-2; D remains ambiguous. Trimming left V 4 bases short and J 5 bases short, with 8 bases between. CDR1 and CDR2 from the germline V gene are GTSNPN and SVGIG (reference sequence). CDR3 size: 11 residues. The CDR3 DNA reads TGTGCCTGGAACAAGCTATATGGCTACACCTTC. This translates into CAWNKLYGYTF.

This clonotype has a handful of counts. The DNA of the CDR3 is TGTGCCAGCAGCCCCTGGGGGCTAAGCTACGAGCAGTACTTC. Translated, it gives CASSPWGLSYEQYF. The chain has TRBV2 and TRBJ2-7, with a weak D call TRBD1 (6 bases). Looked up from germline, CDR1 is SNHLY and CDR2 is FYNNEI. The V end lost 6 bases, the J end lost 3 bases, and 15 bases lay between the germline ends. This CDR3 is built from 14 residues. The complete variable domain, with remaining parts taken from reference TRBV2 and TRBJ2-7, reads EPEVTQTPSHQVTQMGQEVILRCVPISNHLYFYWYRQILGQKVEFLVSFYNNEISEKSEIFDDQFSVERPDGSNFTLKIRSTKLEDSAMYFCASSPWGLSYEQYFGPGTRLTVT.

The chain couples TRBV6-5 to TRBJ2-3; D unclear. V was cut by 6 bases and J by 6 bases, with 10 bases left in between. CDR3 length: 12 residues. CDR1 is MNHEY and CDR2 is SVGAGI in the germline V gene. DNA of the CDR3: TGTGCCAGCAGGCCTTCCTTCGATACGCAGTATTTT. It codes for CASRPSFDTQYF.

Here the CDR3 DNA reads TGTGCCAGCAGCTTAGACTGGCGCGGGAGACCGGGGAGGCTCACAGATACGCAGTATTTT. Translation: CASSLDWRGRPGRLTDTQYF. The V gene is TRBV7-9, the J gene TRBJ2-3, with TRBD2 matching 7 bases. V lost 1 base to trimming and J lost 2 bases; unmatched junction nucleotides: 18. The CDR3 sequence is 20 residues long. From germline, CDR1 is SEHNR and CDR2 FQNEAQ (reference sequence). The whole variable domain, filled in from reference TRBV7-9 and TRBJ2-3, reads DTGVSQNPRHKITKRGQNVTFRCDPISEHNRLYWYRQTLGQGPEFLTYFQNEAQLEKSRLLSDRFSAERPKGSFSTLEIQRTEQGDSAMYLCASSLDWRGRPGRLTDTQYFGPGTRLTVL.

The chain couples TRBV11-3 to TRBJ2-4; TRBD1 matches at 9 bases. V was clipped by 4 bases and J by 7 bases; unmatched bases: 5. This CDR3 region has 14 residues. Germline V gives CDR1 SGHNT, CDR2 YENEEA. The CDR3 here is CASSSPTGGNIQYF. In DNA, the CDR3 is TGTGCCAGCAGCTCCCCGACAGGGGGTAACATTCAGTACTTC. The full variable domain, rest sourced from reference TRBV11-3 and TRBJ2-4, is EAGVVQSPRYKIIEKKQPVAFWCNPISGHNTLYWYLQNLGQGPELLIRYENEEAVDDSQLPKDRFSAERLKGVDSTLKIQPAELGDSAVYLCASSSPTGGNIQYFGAGTRLSVL.

The CDR3 region is CSATQRLSIDTQYF. In DNA, the CDR3 is TGCAGTGCTACCCAACGACTGTCTATTGATACGCAGTATTTT. V usage is TRBV20-1 and J usage is TRBJ2-3, with D unresolved. Germline V CDR1 and CDR2: DFQATT, SNEGSKA (reference sequence). The CDR3 sequence is 14 residues long. V gave up 4 bases and J gave up 6 bases, with 17 bases separating them.

J is TRBJ2-1 and V is TRBV20-1; TRBD2 agrees at 8 bases. Losses at the gene ends were 4 bases for V and 4 bases for J; bases not matched to a gene: 6. CDR1 is DFQATT and CDR2 is SNEGSKA in the germline V gene (reference sequence). This CDR3 has 14 amino acids. CDR3 in DNA: TGCAGTGCTATTAGCGGGGACAATTACAATGAGCAGTTCTTC. It codes for CSAISGDNYNEQFF.

This clonotype has a handful of counts. CDR3 nucleotide sequence: TGTGCCAGCTCACCAAGGACGGGTTACTACGAGCAGTACTTC. This translates into CASSPRTGYYEQYF. The rearrangement joins TRBV28 to TRBJ2-7, with D uncertain. Per the germline V gene, CDR1 is MDHEN and CDR2 is SYDVKM. V was shortened by 8 bases and J by 3 bases, with 17 bases between the two germline ends. The CDR3 totals 14 residues. Full variable domain (rest looked up from reference TRBV28 and TRBJ2-7): DVKVTQSSRYLVKRTGEKVFLECVQDMDHENMFWYRQDPGLGLRLIYFSYDVKMKEKGDIPEGYSVSREKKERFSLILESASTNQTSMYLCASSPRTGYYEQYFGPGTRLTVT.

This chain links TRBV28 with TRBJ2-1; no clear D gene. This CDR3 contains 16 residues. Trimming removed 3 bases at V and 4 bases at J, with 16 bases between. CDR1 and CDR2 (germline): MDHEN, SYDVKM. DNA of the CDR3: TGTGCCAGCAGTTTTCTCGCCAGGCACCCTTACAATGAGCAGTTCTTC. It yields the protein CASSFLARHPYNEQFF.

This clonotype was counted a few times. V and J are TRBV28 and TRBJ2-3, with TRBD2 identical over 12 bases. This CDR3 has 18 residues. The ends lost 2 bases at V and 0 bases at J; junction bases unmatched: 6. Germline loops: CDR1 MDHEN, CDR2 SYDVKM. The CDR3 DNA follows: TGTGCCAGCAGTTTACAGTCTAGCGGGAGGGCCAGCACAGATACGCAGTATTTT. Amino acids: CASSLQSSGRASTDTQYF. Full variable domain (outside the CDR3, taken from reference TRBV28 and TRBJ2-3): DVKVTQSSRYLVKRTGEKVFLECVQDMDHENMFWYRQDPGLGLRLIYFSYDVKMKEKGDIPEGYSVSREKKERFSLILESASTNQTSMYLCASSLQSSGRASTDTQYFGPGTRLTVL.

Concerning this clonotype itself: Mismatch with germline at one junction end may stem from a read error. The chain links TRBV12-3 or TRBV12-4 to TRBJ2-6; D is perhaps TRBD1 (6 bases). The CDR3 is 16 residues long. CDR3 region: CTSSPDSTTGANVLTF. DNA of the CDR3: TGTACCAGCAGTCCGGACAGTACTACTGGGGCCAACGTCCTGACTTTC.

The chain couples TRBV11-2 to TRBJ1-1; perhaps TRBD1 as D (5 bases). The V gene lost 3 bases and the J gene lost 2 bases, with 16 bases spanning the gap. The CDR3 has 16 amino acids. Per germline, CDR1 SGHAT and CDR2 FQNNGV. The CDR3 nucleotides read TGTGCCAGCAGCTTTAATGGGGCGAACCTAAACACTGAAGCTTTCTTT. Amino acids: CASSFNGANLNTEAFF.

The chain joins TRBV29-1 to TRBJ2-1; 7 bases map to TRBD2. The CDR3 is made up of 11 amino acids. The V gene's germline CDR1 is SQVTM and CDR2 ANQGSEA. J gave up 9 bases and V 6 bases, and 5 bases lay outside the gene matches. The CDR3 DNA reads TGCAGCGTGGGGGGGGGGTTTGAGCAGTTCTTC. Translating it yields CSVGGGFEQFF.

This rearrangement joins TRBV29-1 to TRBJ2-3; TRBD2 matches 8 bases. Germline V CDR1 and CDR2: SQVTM, ANQGSEA. There are 15 residues in the CDR3. V trimming: 4 bases; J trimming: 2 bases; junction bases outside the gene matches: 8. Written as DNA, the CDR3 is TGCAGCGTTGTCCGGACGGGAGGGCTCACAGATACGCAGTATTTT. This encodes CSVVRTGGLTDTQYF.

The chain couples TRBV10-1 to TRBJ2-5; 15 nucleotides match TRBD2. The CDR3 loop spans 18 amino acids. The germline V gene encodes CDR1 WNHNN and CDR2 SYGVQD (reference sequence). Trimming removed 7 bases from V and 4 bases from J; junction bases left unmatched: 13. The CDR3: CASKTLGLAGGRRETQYF. DNA for the CDR3: TGCGCCAGCAAAACCTTGGGACTAGCGGGGGGCCGGCGAGAGACCCAGTACTTC.

This clonotype was picked up a small number of times. The chain joins TRBV30 to TRBJ2-7, with 7 bases that match TRBD1. Trimming cost V 3 bases and J 5 bases; bases outside gene matches: 7. The CDR3 has 13 amino acids. Germline CDR1 is GTSNPN and CDR2 is SVGIG (reference sequence). CDR3 nucleotide sequence: TGTGCCTGGAGCCCTGGGACAGTAAACGAGCAGTACTTC. Protein product: CAWSPGTVNEQYF.

This sequence joins TRBV5-1 and TRBJ2-3; 8 nucleotides agree with TRBD1. The CDR3 is made up of 17 amino acids. Germline V gene sequence: CDR1 SGHRS, CDR2 YFSETQ. V was clipped by 0 bases and J by 1 base; unmatched bases: 7. The DNA for the CDR3 is TGCGCCAGCAGCTTGGAGGGACAGGTGAGGGGCACAGATACGCAGTATTTT. Translation gives CASSLEGQVRGTDTQYF.

The chain couples TRBV4-3 to TRBJ2-1; D not certain. Trimming removed 3 bases from V and 2 bases from J, with 14 bases in between. This CDR3 has 16 amino acids. From germline, CDR1 is LGHNA and CDR2 YSLEER. The CDR3 here is CASSQDDLSPYNEQFF. The CDR3 DNA is TGCGCCAGCAGCCAGGACGACCTGTCCCCCTACAATGAGCAGTTCTTC.

This clonotype was counted between two and nine times. The junction departs from the called germline gene at one end, perhaps through a read error. The genes are TRBV5-1 and TRBJ1-6, with unresolved D. There are 13 residues in the CDR3. CDR1 and CDR2 (germline): SGHRS, YFSETQ. CDR3: CASSFGGSSLLHF. The DNA of the CDR3 is TGCGCCAGCAGCTTTGGAGGGTCCTCACTCCTCCACTTT.

CDR3 coding DNA: TGTGCCAGCACCCAGGGACTAGCGGGAGGGCCCTATGGCAATGAGCAGTTCTTC. Encoded protein: CASTQGLAGGPYGNEQFF. The chain uses TRBV12-3 or TRBV12-4 and TRBJ2-1, with 16 nucleotides matching TRBD2. CDR3 length: 18 amino acids. The junction had 12 bases not matched to a gene; V was cut back by 7 bases and J by 6 bases.

This clonotype was observed a few times. The gene calls are TRBV6-5 and TRBJ1-4, with 10 bases lining up with TRBD1. The trim removed 2 bases at V and 6 bases at J, leaving 0 bases unmatched. From germline, CDR1 is MNHEY and CDR2 SVGAGI. The CDR3 length is 14 residues. The CDR3 protein is CASSYGTGDEKLFF. CDR3 sequence (DNA): TGTGCCAGCAGTTACGGGACAGGGGATGAAAAACTGTTTTTT.

The J gene is TRBJ2-5, the V gene TRBV28; the D is unclear. This CDR3 is built from 14 residues. The V gene's germline CDR1 is MDHEN and CDR2 SYDVKM. V lost 5 bases, J lost 2 bases, and 12 bases lay in between. The CDR3, as DNA: TGTGCCAGCAGTCCGATAGTTTTTCAAGAGACCCAGTACTTC. It encodes CASSPIVFQETQYF.

The V gene is TRBV4-1, the J gene TRBJ1-1, with D possibly TRBD1 on 6 matching bases. The CDR3 is 14 amino acids. Germline V gives CDR1 MGHRA, CDR2 YSYEKL. The V end was cut by 6 bases, the J end by 0 bases, with 11 bases between. The CDR3 nucleotides read TGCGCCAGCAGGGGGGCGACGATGAACACTGAAGCTTTCTTT. The encoded protein is CASRGATMNTEAFF.

The J gene is TRBJ2-1, the V gene TRBV5-1; D is possibly TRBD2 (7 bases). The CDR3 loop spans 17 amino acids. The germline V gene encodes CDR1 SGHRS and CDR2 YFSETQ. Trimming shortened V by 4 bases and J by 4 bases, and 21 bases separated the two germline ends. This CDR3 reads CASSRLTGGGNYNEQFF. CDR3 DNA: TGCGCCAGCAGCCGACTGACGGGGGGCGGAAATTACAATGAGCAGTTCTTC.

J is TRBJ1-2 and V is TRBV7-9; no clear D. Trimming stripped 4 bases from V and 2 bases from J, with 11 bases between. The CDR3 sequence is 14 residues long. The germline V gene has CDR1 SEHNR and CDR2 FQNEAQ (reference sequence). CDR3 amino acids: CASSSWVENYGYTF. For the CDR3, the DNA is TGTGCCAGCAGCTCCTGGGTTGAAAACTATGGCTACACCTTC.

The rearrangement joins TRBV7-9 to TRBJ2-7; perhaps TRBD2 as D (7 bases). From germline, CDR1 is SEHNR and CDR2 FQNEAQ (reference sequence). Trimming removed 5 bases at V and 7 bases at J, with 27 bases between. The CDR3 length is 17 residues. The CDR3 DNA follows: TGTGCCAGCAGCCAGAAGGCTTCCGGGGGGCGGTTTTATGAGCAGTACTTC. Translation gives CASSQKASGGRFYEQYF. The entire variable domain, with the rest obtained from reference TRBV7-9 and TRBJ2-7, is as follows: DTGVSQNPRHKITKRGQNVTFRCDPISEHNRLYWYRQTLGQGPEFLTYFQNEAQLEKSRLLSDRFSAERPKGSFSTLEIQRTEQGDSAMYLCASSQKASGGRFYEQYFGPGTRLTVT.

The rearrangement uses TRBV2 and TRBJ2-3; the match to TRBD2 covers 8 bases. The V and J ends lost 5 bases and 2 bases, in that order; junction bases with no gene match: 3. The CDR3 length is 14 residues. Germline V CDR1 and CDR2: SNHLY, FYNNEI. CDR3 in amino acids: CASSKLAATDTQYF. The DNA for the CDR3 is TGTGCCAGCAGTAAACTAGCGGCCACAGATACGCAGTATTTT.

This clonotype was counted a single time. This rearrangement joins TRBV6-6 to TRBJ2-3; 10 positions match TRBD1. V shed 6 bases and J 2 bases; nucleotides not matched to a gene: 5. Germline V gene data show CDR1 as MNHNY and CDR2 as SVGAGI (reference sequence). The CDR3 is made up of 15 amino acids. The CDR3 DNA reads TGTGCCAGCAGCGGGACAGGGGCGTTCACAGATACGCAGTATTTT. This gives the protein CASSGTGAFTDTQYF.

The chain has TRBV5-1 and TRBJ2-3; TRBD2 aligns across 10 bases. V trimming: 4 bases; J trimming: 4 bases; junction bases outside the gene matches: 9. Germline loops: CDR1 SGHRS, CDR2 YFSETQ. The CDR3 length is 16 residues. CDR3 nucleotides: TGCGCCAGCAGCAGCGTTCTAGCGGGAGACCCAGATACGCAGTATTTT. This sequence encodes CASSSVLAGDPDTQYF.

As regards this clonotype: At one end, the junction sequence differs from germline, possibly due to a read error. The V gene is TRBV27, the J gene TRBJ2-2; D uncertain. The CDR3 consists of 15 residues. CDR1 MNHEY and CDR2 SMNVEV come from the germline V gene (reference sequence). The CDR3 sequence is CASTLGRLGTGELFF. The CDR3 DNA reads as TGTGCCAGCACTTTAGGCCGGTTGGGAACCGGGGAGCTGTTTTTT.

This chain links TRBV14 with TRBJ1-2; no clear D. The CDR3 covers 15 residues. Per the germline V gene, CDR1 is SGHDN and CDR2 is FVKESK. V lost 5 bases, J lost 4 bases, and 17 bases lay in between. The CDR3 DNA is TGTGCCAGCAGCGGGGATAGACGGTGGTCCTATGGCTACACCTTC. Amino acid sequence: CASSGDRRWSYGYTF.

The gene calls are TRBV28 and TRBJ2-7; D may be TRBD1 (6 bases). The V end was cut by 6 bases, the J end by 2 bases, with 14 bases between. CDR1 is MDHEN and CDR2 is SYDVKM in the germline V gene. The CDR3 consists of 14 residues. The CDR3 is CASRKRTETYEQYF. Written as DNA, the CDR3 is TGTGCCAGCAGAAAGAGGACAGAGACCTACGAGCAGTACTTC.